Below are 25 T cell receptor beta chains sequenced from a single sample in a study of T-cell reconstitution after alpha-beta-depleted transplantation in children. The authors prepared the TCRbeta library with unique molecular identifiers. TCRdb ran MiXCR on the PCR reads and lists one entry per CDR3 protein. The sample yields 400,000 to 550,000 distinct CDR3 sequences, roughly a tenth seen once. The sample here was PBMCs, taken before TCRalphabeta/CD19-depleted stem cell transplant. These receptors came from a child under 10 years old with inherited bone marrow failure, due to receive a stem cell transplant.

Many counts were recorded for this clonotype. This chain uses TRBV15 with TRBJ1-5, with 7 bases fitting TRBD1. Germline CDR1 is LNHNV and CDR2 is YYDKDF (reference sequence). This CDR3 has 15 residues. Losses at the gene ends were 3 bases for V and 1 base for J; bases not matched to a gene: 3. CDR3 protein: CATSSTGVSNQPQHF. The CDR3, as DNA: TGTGCCACCAGCAGTACAGGGGTCAGCAATCAGCCCCAGCATTTT.

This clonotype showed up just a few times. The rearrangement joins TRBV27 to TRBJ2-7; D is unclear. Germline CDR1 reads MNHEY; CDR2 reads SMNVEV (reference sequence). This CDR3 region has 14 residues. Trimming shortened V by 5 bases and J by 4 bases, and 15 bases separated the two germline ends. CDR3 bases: TGTGCCAGCAGTCATCGGCTGCCTCCATACGAGCAGTACTTC. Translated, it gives CASSHRLPPYEQYF.

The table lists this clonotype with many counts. CDR3 loop: CASSLAPEAFF. CDR3 DNA: TGTGCCAGCAGCTTAGCCCCTGAAGCTTTCTTT. This chain uses TRBV7-9 with TRBJ1-1; D gene ambiguous. Germline CDR1 and CDR2: SEHNR and FQNEAQ (reference sequence). This CDR3 comprises 11 residues. Trimming took 0 bases from V and 6 from J, leaving 2 bases between them.

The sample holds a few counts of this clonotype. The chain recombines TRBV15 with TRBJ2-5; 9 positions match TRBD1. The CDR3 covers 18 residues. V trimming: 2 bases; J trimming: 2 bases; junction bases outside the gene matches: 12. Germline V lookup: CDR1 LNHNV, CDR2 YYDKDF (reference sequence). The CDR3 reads CATSRSPQGAFGQETQYF. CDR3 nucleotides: TGTGCCACCAGCAGATCGCCACAGGGGGCTTTTGGGCAAGAGACCCAGTACTTC.

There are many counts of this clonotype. The CDR3, as DNA: TGCGCCAGCAGCCAGCTCCGGGACAGGTCAGATACGCAGTATTTT. The encoded protein is CASSQLRDRSDTQYF. This chain links TRBV4-3 with TRBJ2-3, with 8 bases lining up with TRBD1. V was clipped by 3 bases and J by 4 bases; unmatched bases: 6. This CDR3 spans 15 amino acids. Germline-derived CDR1 and CDR2 are LGHNA and YSLEER.

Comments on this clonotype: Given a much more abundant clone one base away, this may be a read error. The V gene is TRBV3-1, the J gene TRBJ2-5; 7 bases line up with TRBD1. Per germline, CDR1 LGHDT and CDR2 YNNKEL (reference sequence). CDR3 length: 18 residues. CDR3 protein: CACSQGSGSGTAQETQYF. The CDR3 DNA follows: TGTGCCTGCAGCCAAGGATCGGGATCTGGGACAGCCCAAGAGACCCAGTACTTC.

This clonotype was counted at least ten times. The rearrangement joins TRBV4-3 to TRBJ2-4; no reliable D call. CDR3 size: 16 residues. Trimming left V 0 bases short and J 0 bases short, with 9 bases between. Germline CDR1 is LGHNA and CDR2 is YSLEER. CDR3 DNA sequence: TGCGCCAGCAGCCAAGATCTATGGGGAGCCAAAAACATTCAGTACTTC. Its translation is CASSQDLWGAKNIQYF.

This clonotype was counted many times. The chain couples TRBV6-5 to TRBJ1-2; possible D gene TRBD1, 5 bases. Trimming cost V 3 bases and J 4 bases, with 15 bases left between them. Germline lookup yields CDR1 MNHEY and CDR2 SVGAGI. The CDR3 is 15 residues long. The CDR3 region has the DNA TGTGCCAGCAGTTATACGGGGGGTAGCGGCTATGGCTACACCTTC. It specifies CASSYTGGSGYGYTF.

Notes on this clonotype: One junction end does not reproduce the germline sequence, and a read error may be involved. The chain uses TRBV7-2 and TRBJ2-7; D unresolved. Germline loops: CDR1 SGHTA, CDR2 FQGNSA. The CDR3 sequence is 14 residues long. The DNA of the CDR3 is TGTGCCAGCACCTTACACGGAATGCTGGGCGAGCAGTACTTC. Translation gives CASTLHGMLGEQYF.

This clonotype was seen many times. CDR3 loop: CASSFRLGPSTDTQYF. CDR3 in DNA: TGTGCCAGCAGCTTCCGACTAGGCCCTAGCACAGATACGCAGTATTTT. V usage is TRBV7-2 and J usage is TRBJ2-3; weak D call: TRBD2 (6 bases). The length of the CDR3 is 16 residues. The germline V gene has CDR1 SGHTA and CDR2 FQGNSA. V lost 3 bases, J lost 0 bases, and 13 bases lay in between.

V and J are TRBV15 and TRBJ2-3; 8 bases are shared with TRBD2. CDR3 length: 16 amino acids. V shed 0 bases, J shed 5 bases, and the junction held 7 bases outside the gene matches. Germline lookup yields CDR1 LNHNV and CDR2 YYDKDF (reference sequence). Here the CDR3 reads CATSRDPAGALDTQYF. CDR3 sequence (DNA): TGTGCCACCAGCAGAGACCCAGCGGGAGCACTAGATACGCAGTATTTT.

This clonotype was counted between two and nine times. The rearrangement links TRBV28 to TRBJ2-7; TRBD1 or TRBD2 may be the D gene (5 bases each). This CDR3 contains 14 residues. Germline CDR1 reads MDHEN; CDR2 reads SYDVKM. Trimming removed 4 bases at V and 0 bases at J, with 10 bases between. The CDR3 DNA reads TGTGCCAGCAGTTACTGGGGGTTCTCCTACGAGCAGTACTTC. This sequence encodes CASSYWGFSYEQYF. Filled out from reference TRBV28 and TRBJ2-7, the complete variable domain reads DVKVTQSSRYLVKRTGEKVFLECVQDMDHENMFWYRQDPGLGLRLIYFSYDVKMKEKGDIPEGYSVSREKKERFSLILESASTNQTSMYLCASSYWGFSYEQYFGPGTRLTVT.

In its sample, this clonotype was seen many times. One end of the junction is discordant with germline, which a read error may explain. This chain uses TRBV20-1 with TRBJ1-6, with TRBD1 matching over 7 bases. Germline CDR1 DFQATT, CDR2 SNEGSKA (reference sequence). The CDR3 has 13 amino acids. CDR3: CSAGAGGNSPLHF. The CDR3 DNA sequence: TGCAGTGCTGGGGCAGGGGGAAATTCCCCCCTCCACTTT.

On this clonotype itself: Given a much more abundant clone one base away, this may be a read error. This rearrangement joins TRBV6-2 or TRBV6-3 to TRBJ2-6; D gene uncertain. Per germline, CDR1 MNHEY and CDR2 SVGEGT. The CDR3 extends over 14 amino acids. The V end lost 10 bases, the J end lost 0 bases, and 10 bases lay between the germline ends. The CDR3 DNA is TGTGCCACCAGCACCGACTCTGGGGCCAACGTCCTGACTTTC. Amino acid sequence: CATSTDSGANVLTF.

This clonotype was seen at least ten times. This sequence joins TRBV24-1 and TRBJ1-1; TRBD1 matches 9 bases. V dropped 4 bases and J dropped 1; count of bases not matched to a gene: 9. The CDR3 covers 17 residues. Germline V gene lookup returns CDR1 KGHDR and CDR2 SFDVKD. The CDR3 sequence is CATSDGGQGKGNTEAFF. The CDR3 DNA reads TGTGCCACCAGTGACGGGGGACAGGGCAAGGGGAACACTGAAGCTTTCTTT.

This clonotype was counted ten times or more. The CDR3 DNA is TGTGCCAGCCGCGGACAGAAGTTACCGGATGGCTACACCTTC. Translating gives CASRGQKLPDGYTF. The rearrangement links TRBV21-1 to TRBJ1-2; the DNA was not used to check the table's D call, TRBD1. TRBV21-1 is noted as a pseudogene. This CDR3 is 14 amino acids long.

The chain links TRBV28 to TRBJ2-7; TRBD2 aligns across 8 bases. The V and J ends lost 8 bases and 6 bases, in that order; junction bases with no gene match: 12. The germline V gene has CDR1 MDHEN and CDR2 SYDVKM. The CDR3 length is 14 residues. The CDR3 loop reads CASERRGLVGEQYF. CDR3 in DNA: TGTGCCAGCGAAAGGCGGGGACTAGTTGGCGAGCAGTACTTC.

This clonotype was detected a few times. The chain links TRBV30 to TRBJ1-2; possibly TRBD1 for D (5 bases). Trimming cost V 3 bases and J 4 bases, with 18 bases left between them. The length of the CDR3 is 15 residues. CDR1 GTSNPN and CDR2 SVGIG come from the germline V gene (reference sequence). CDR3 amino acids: CAWRGWDPGAYGYTF. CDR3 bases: TGTGCCTGGAGGGGCTGGGACCCTGGTGCCTATGGCTACACCTTC.

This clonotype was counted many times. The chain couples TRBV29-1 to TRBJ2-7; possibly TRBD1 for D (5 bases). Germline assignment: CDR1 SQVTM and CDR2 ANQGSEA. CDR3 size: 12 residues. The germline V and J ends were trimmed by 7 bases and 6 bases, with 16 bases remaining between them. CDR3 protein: CSALVQVSEQYF. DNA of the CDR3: TGCAGCGCTCTTGTACAGGTATCCGAGCAGTACTTC.

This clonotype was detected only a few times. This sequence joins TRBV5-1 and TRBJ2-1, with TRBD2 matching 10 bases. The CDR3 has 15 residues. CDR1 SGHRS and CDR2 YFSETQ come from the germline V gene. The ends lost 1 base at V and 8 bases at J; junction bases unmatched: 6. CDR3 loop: CASSLSGRVVDEQFF. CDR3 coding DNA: TGCGCCAGCAGCTTGAGCGGGAGGGTTGTAGATGAGCAGTTCTTC.

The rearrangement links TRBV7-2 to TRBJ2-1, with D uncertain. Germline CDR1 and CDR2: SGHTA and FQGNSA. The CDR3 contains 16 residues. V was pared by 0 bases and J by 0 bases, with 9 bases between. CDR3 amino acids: CASSLAAGFSYNEQFF. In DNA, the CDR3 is TGTGCCAGCAGCTTAGCGGCAGGCTTCTCCTACAATGAGCAGTTCTTC.

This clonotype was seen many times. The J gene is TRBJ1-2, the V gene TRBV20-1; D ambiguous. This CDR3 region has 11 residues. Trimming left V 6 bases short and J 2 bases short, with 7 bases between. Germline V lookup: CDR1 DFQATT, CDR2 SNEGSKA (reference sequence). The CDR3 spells CSADSNYGYTF. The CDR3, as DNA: TGCAGTGCGGATTCGAACTATGGCTACACCTTC.

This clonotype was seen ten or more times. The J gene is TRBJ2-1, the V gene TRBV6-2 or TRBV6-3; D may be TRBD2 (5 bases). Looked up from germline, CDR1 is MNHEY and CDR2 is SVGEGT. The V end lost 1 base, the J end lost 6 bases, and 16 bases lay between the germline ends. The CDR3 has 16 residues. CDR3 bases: TGTGCCAGCAGTTACTTCGGTCCTCAACGGGGCAATGAGCAGTTCTTC. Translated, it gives CASSYFGPQRGNEQFF.

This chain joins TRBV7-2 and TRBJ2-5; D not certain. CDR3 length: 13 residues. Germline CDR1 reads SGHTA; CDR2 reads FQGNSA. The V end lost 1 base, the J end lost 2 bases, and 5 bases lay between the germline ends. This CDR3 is CASSLVNQETQYF. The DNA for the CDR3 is TGTGCCAGCAGCTTAGTGAATCAAGAGACCCAGTACTTC. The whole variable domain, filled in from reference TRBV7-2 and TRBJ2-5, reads GAGVSQSPSNKVTEKGKDVELRCDPISGHTALYWYRQSLGQGLEFLIYFQGNSAPDKSGLPSDRFSAERTGGSVSTLTIQRTQQEDSAVYLCASSLVNQETQYFGPGTRLLVL.

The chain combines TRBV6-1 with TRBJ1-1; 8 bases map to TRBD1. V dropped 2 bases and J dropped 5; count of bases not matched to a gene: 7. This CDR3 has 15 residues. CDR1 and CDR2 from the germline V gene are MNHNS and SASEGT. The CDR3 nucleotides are TGTGCCAGCAGTGAAATTAGGACAGGGAGGACTGAAGCTTTCTTT. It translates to CASSEIRTGRTEAFF.